The clone carrying this T cell receptor (beta chain) came up many times. Its target is not known. Preparation of the TCRbeta library involved a method that used unique molecular identifiers. Via MiXCR, TCRdb re-called the PCR reads, giving one row per CDR3 protein. Of approximately 190,000 distinct CDR3 sequences in the sample, around 9.2% are singletons; the top ten hold less than 40%. The CDR3 has 15 amino acids. V lost 3 bases to trimming and J lost 2 bases, with 10 bases between them. The data were taken from a study of T-cell reconstitution after alpha-beta-depleted transplantation in children. Points from the study as a whole: Certain patients had high TCRbeta diversity at day 60, and it came from recipient T cells and thymic progenitors that survived. Newly made T cells mostly supplied T-cell counts and diversity one year after transplant. Several hundred rapidly expanded clones from non-depleted graft cells reportedly supplied alpha-beta T cells about two months post-transplant.

The source material was PBMCs, mostly from graft donor cells, sampled 360 days after TCRalphabeta/CD19-depleted stem cell transplant. The V and J genes are TRBV12-3 or TRBV12-4 and TRBJ2-2; a weak D match, TRBD1 (5 bases). This receptor was identified in a male patient aged 2-15 years who had a stem cell transplant for acute myeloid leukemia, so the T cells may come from the graft donor. Here the CDR3 reads CASSFQGSNTGELFF. The CDR3 DNA follows: TGTGCCAGCAGTTTTCAGGGATCCAACACCGGGGAGCTGTTTTTT.